Here is one T cell receptor (beta chain) with its context. This entry is derived from a study of blood T cell repertoires in COVID-19. The overall study: COVID-19 samples, acute and convalescent, were from the United States, Italy and Spain. The analysed material was cDNA or gDNA that came from T cells, B-cell-depleted T cells, or PBMCs.

The CDR3 is 15 amino acids. V was shortened by 4 bases and J by 3 bases, with 15 bases between the two germline ends. Germline CDR1 and CDR2: MDHEN and SYDVKM. Original handling: Amplified reference gene primers provided the basis for estimating nucleated cell counts. This table comes from immunoSEQ multiplex PCR, and its TCRdb copy is limited to in-frame clones, with some not included. V and J calls and clone size come straight from that table; D and trimming were deduced from the DNA. Altogether hundreds of thousands of clones are present, about 80% being singletons, with the ten largest covering 7.5% to 10%.

This clonotype was sampled from an older man with acute or convalescent COVID-19. The chain employs TRBV28 and TRBJ1-2; TRBD1 might be the D (6 bases). The sequenced sample was peripheral blood. This CDR3 reads CASSSPTGQDYGYTF. In DNA form, the CDR3 reads TGTGCCAGCAGTTCCCCAACGGGACAAGACTATGGCTACACCTTC.